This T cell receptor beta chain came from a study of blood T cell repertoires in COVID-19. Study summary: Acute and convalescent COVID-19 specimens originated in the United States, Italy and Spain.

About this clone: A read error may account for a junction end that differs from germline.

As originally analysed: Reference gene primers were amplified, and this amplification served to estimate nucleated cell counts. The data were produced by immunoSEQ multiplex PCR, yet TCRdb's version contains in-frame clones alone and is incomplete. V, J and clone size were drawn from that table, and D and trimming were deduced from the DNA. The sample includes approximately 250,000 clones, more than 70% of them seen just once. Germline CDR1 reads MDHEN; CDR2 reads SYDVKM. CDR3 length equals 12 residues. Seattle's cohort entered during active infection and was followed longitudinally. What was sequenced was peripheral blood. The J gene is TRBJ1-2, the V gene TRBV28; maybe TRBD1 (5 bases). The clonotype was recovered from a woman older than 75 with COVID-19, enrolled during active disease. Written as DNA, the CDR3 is TGTGCCAGCAGTGGGGGGGGAGGGCGCAGATCCTTC. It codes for CASSGGGGRRSF.